This is a list of T cell receptor beta chains from one sample in a study of cytomegalovirus exposure and HLA in healthy donors. The method was immunoSEQ multiplex PCR; TCRdb's version includes in-frame clones alone and lacks a portion of them. Found here are approximately 180,000 clones, around 75% of them singletons; the top ten hold around 1.9%. The sequencing sample was made of PBMCs. All receptors derive from a woman in her 30s in good health and CMV-seronegative. CDR3s include the opening cysteine and the closing phenylalanine or tryptophan. The D gene is left open where the match is weak. Clone size is shown for a subset of rows, as once, few, many or a class of expanded clone.

TRBD1	TRBV6-1	.	TRBJ1-4	CASSEAGTGAKLFF	TGTGCCAGCAGTGAAGCCGGGACAGGGGCAAAACTGTTTTTT
TRBD2	TRBV7-7	.	TRBJ2-5	CASSLGLAGETQYF	TGTGCCAGCAGCTTAGGACTAGCGGGTGAGACCCAGTACTTC
.	TRBV11-2	.	TRBJ1-1	CASSLLTGTNTEAFF	TGTGCCAGCAGCTTACTTACAGGGACGAACACTGAAGCTTTCTTT
TRBD2	TRBV7-2	.	TRBJ2-4	CASSLMTSGGRIQYF	TGTGCCAGCAGCTTAATGACTAGCGGGGGGCGCATTCAGTACTTC
.	TRBV6-5	once	TRBJ1-6	CASSTGNYNSPLHF	TGTGCCAGCAGTACCGGGAACTATAATTCACCCCTCCACTTT
TRBD1	TRBV6-6	.	TRBJ1-2	CATRPGQSLYGYTF	TGTGCCACCCGACCGGGACAGTCCCTTTATGGCTACACCTTC
TRBD1	TRBV4-1	.	TRBJ1-3	CASSPGQGPGNTIYF	TGCGCCAGCAGCCCCGGACAGGGCCCTGGAAACACCATATATTTT
.	TRBV11-2	.	TRBJ1-2	CASSPGGSGYTF	TGTGCCAGCAGCCCCGGGGGAAGTGGCTACACCTTC
.	TRBV27	.	TRBJ2-7	CASSLYTGGEQYF	TGTGCCAGCAGTTTATACACAGGCGGCGAGCAGTACTTC
.	TRBV5-1	.	TRBJ1-1	CASSLANRVDTEAFF	TGCGCCAGCAGCTTGGCCAACAGGGTGGACACTGAAGCTTTCTTT
.	TRBV6-1	.	TRBJ2-1	CASLLYSYNEQFF	TGTGCCAGCTTACTGTATTCCTACAATGAGCAGTTCTTC
.	TRBV2	.	TRBJ2-2	CASSEVRVGTGELFF	TGTGCCAGCAGTGAAGTCAGGGTTGGCACCGGGGAGCTGTTTTTT
.	TRBV27	.	TRBJ1-1	CASKDSSRILGKTYTEAFF	TGTGCCAGCAAGGACAGTTCGAGAATCTTGGGTAAGACTTACACTGAAGCTTTCTTT
TRBD1	TRBV7-9	.	TRBJ2-5	CASSLLGTGQETQYF	TGTGCCAGCAGCTTACTTGGGACAGGGCAAGAGACCCAGTACTTC
TRBD2	TRBV28	.	TRBJ2-7	CASSVQGRGHF	TGTGCCAGCAGCGTCCAAGGGAGGGGACACTTC
.	TRBV2	.	TRBJ1-1	CASSAGNEYTEAFF	TGTGCCAGCAGTGCAGGGAATGAGTACACTGAAGCTTTCTTT
TRBD1	TRBV7-9	few	TRBJ1-1	CASSSSQGFWNTEAFF	TGTGCCAGCAGCTCTTCACAGGGGTTTTGGAACACTGAAGCTTTCTTT
.	TRBV2	.	TRBJ1-1	CASSAPGNTEAFF	TGTGCCAGCAGCGCCCCAGGGAACACTGAAGCTTTCTTT
.	TRBV4-3	.	TRBJ2-7	CASSKSADSYEQYF	TGCGCCAGCAGCAAGAGCGCGGACTCCTACGAGCAGTACTTC
.	TRBV5-4	.	TRBJ2-6	CASSLDSSSGANVLTF	TGTGCCAGCAGCTTGGACAGTAGCTCTGGGGCCAACGTCCTGACTTTC
.	TRBV18	few	TRBJ1-1	CASSSTGLNTEAFF	TGTGCCAGCTCATCAACAGGACTGAACACTGAAGCTTTCTTT
TRBD1	TRBV14	.	TRBJ1-2	CASSLGQSYGYTF	TGTGCCAGCAGCTTGGGACAGTCCTATGGCTACACCTTC
.	TRBV5-1	.	TRBJ2-4	CASSLLGGNGNIQYF	TGCGCCAGCAGCTTGTTAGGAGGGAACGGAAACATTCAGTACTTC
.	TRBV9	.	TRBJ2-7	CASSVALTGAYEQYF	TGTGCCAGCAGCGTAGCTTTGACGGGGGCCTACGAGCAGTACTTC
.	TRBV5-1	.	TRBJ2-7	CASSPGPSSYEQYF	TGCGCCAGCAGCCCAGGCCCCAGCTCCTACGAGCAGTACTTC
.	TRBV21-1	once	TRBJ2-3	CASSKAPSLGRPLPNSMAQYF	TGTGCCAGCAGTAAAGCGCCTAGTCTAGGCCGGCCCCTACCAAATAGTATGGCGCAGTATTTT
.	TRBV7-9	.	TRBJ1-4	CASSPTQATNEKLFF	TGTGCCAGCAGCCCTACTCAAGCAACTAATGAAAAACTGTTTTTT
.	TRBV5-4	.	TRBJ2-3	CASRGGAGHLHTDTQYF	TGTGCCAGCAGAGGGGGGGCAGGTCATCTACACACAGATACGCAGTATTTT
.	TRBV27	.	TRBJ2-2	CASSTGNPGELFF	TGTGCCAGCAGTACAGGGAACCCCGGGGAGCTGTTTTTT
.	TRBV6-6	.	TRBJ2-5	CASSYRLGRETQYF	TGTGCCAGCAGTTATCGGCTAGGTAGGGAGACCCAGTACTTC
.	TRBV2	.	TRBJ2-5	CASSEIGQSQETQYF	TGTGCCAGCAGTGAAATTGGGCAGAGCCAAGAGACCCAGTACTTC
TRBD1	TRBV7-9	.	TRBJ2-3	CASSSSGTGSDTQYF	TGTGCCAGCAGCTCCTCTGGGACAGGTTCAGATACGCAGTATTTT
TRBD1	TRBV25-1	.	TRBJ2-3	CASSDGDRGGDTQYF	TGTGCCAGCAGTGATGGGGACAGGGGGGGGGATACGCAGTATTTT
.	TRBV21-1	.	TRBJ2-1	CASTRRKGYNEQFF	TGTGCCAGCACTCGGCGGAAAGGTTACAATGAGCAGTTCTTC
TRBD1	TRBV9	.	TRBJ1-1	CASSVDRDTEAFF	TGTGCCAGCAGCGTTGACAGGGACACTGAAGCTTTCTTT
.	TRBV7-2	.	TRBJ2-3	CASSFGAVIVRDTQYF	TGTGCCAGCAGCTTTGGTGCCGTAATAGTGCGAGATACGCAGTATTTT
.	TRBV5-1	.	TRBJ2-7	CASTTTASSYEQYF	TGCGCCAGCACCACGACAGCGAGCTCCTACGAGCAGTACTTC
TRBD2	TRBV10-2	.	TRBJ2-7	CASSGTGTSRTEGEQYF	TGCGCCAGCAGCGGCACCGGGACTAGTAGGACAGAGGGGGAGCAGTACTTC
TRBD1	TRBV4-3	few	TRBJ2-2	CASSPLRGTGAGELFF	TGCGCCAGCAGCCCGTTGCGGGGGACAGGGGCCGGGGAGCTGTTTTTT
TRBD2	TRBV7-9	.	TRBJ2-6	CASSPSGGPISGANVLTF	TGTGCCAGCAGCCCGAGCGGGGGGCCGATCTCTGGGGCCAACGTCCTGACTTTC
.	TRBV5-6	.	TRBJ1-1	CASSLRGDRAFF	TGTGCCAGCAGCTTGCGCGGGGATCGGGCTTTCTTT
TRBD1	TRBV9	few	TRBJ2-3	CASSATGTGGTDTQYF	TGTGCCAGCAGCGCCACCGGGACAGGGGGCACAGATACGCAGTATTTT
.	TRBV7-3	.	TRBJ2-1	CASSLGLGRENEQFF	TGTGCCAGCAGCTTGGGCTTGGGTAGGGAGAATGAGCAGTTCTTC
TRBD2	TRBV29-1	.	TRBJ2-3	CSVEDPPGGPLSADTQYF	TGCAGCGTTGAAGACCCCCCGGGGGGGCCACTCTCCGCAGATACGCAGTATTTT
.	TRBV21-1	.	TRBJ1-5	CASSKGYRDRNQPQHF	TGTGCCAGCAGCAAAGGATACCGGGACAGGAATCAGCCCCAGCATTTT
.	TRBV5-4	.	TRBJ2-7	CASSPDSYEQYF	TGTGCCAGCAGCCCGGACAGCTACGAGCAGTACTTC
TRBD1	TRBV11-2	few	TRBJ2-7	CASSRGTGFSLANYEQYF	TGTGCCAGCAGCCGCGGGACAGGGTTTTCCCTTGCCAACTACGAGCAGTACTTC
TRBD2	TRBV6-6	.	TRBJ2-7	CASSLAGAGYEQYF	TGTGCCAGCAGTTTAGCGGGAGCCGGCTACGAGCAGTACTTC
TRBD1	TRBV10-3	.	TRBJ2-1	CAIRTGTGEFNEQFF	TGTGCCATCCGGACCGGGACAGGGGAATTTAATGAGCAGTTCTTC
TRBD2	TRBV4-2	.	TRBJ2-5	CASSQVGLAGETQYF	TGTGCCAGCAGCCAAGTGGGACTAGCAGGAGAGACCCAGTACTTC
TRBD1	TRBV18	.	TRBJ2-5	CASSQGQGETQYF	TGTGCCAGCTCACAAGGACAGGGGGAGACCCAGTACTTC
TRBD2	TRBV5-1	.	TRBJ2-7	CASSLGAGGYEQYF	TGCGCCAGCAGCTTGGGAGCGGGGGGCTACGAGCAGTACTTC
.	TRBV9	.	TRBJ2-3	CASSGLQRASTDTQYF	TGTGCCAGCAGCGGCTTGCAGCGGGCGAGCACAGATACGCAGTATTTT
TRBD1	TRBV4-3	once	TRBJ2-7	CASSRRDRGSCGSYEQYF	TGCGCCAGCAGCCGCCGGGACAGGGGATCGTGTGGGTCCTACGAGCAGTACTTC
.	TRBV18	.	TRBJ1-1	CASSPPGPARTEAFF	TGTGCCAGCTCACCACCGGGTCCTGCGAGGACTGAAGCTTTCTTT
TRBD2	TRBV7-9	.	TRBJ2-7	CASSRLGGDDEQYF	TGTGCCAGCAGCCGCCTGGGGGGGGACGACGAGCAGTACTTC
.	TRBV7-9	.	TRBJ2-7	CASSPADSSYEQYF	TGTGCCAGCAGCCCCGCGGACAGCTCCTACGAGCAGTACTTC
TRBD2	TRBV23-1	.	TRBJ2-7	CASSQSQREPYEQYF	TGCGCCAGCAGTCAATCCCAGCGGGAGCCCTACGAGCAGTACTTC
.	TRBV7-9	.	TRBJ2-7	CASSSSLLYEQYF	TGTGCCAGCAGCTCCTCCCTTTTGTACGAGCAGTACTTC